A single sample gave rise to the 21 T cell receptor beta chains below, sequenced in a study of T cell responses to AZD1222 COVID-19 vaccine. Sequencing used immunoSEQ multiplex PCR; TCRdb keeps in-frame clones, though not all of them. The profile shows about 150,000 clones, more than 85% of them singletons. The sample consisted of peripheral blood, taken on day 0 of AZD1222 vaccination. Receptors were obtained from an adult in good health.

The rearrangement joins TRBV5-4 to TRBJ1-1; a weak D match, TRBD1 (6 bases). The CDR3 contains 14 residues. In germline, CDR1 is SGHNT, CDR2 YYREEE (reference sequence). Trimming stripped 1 base from V and 7 bases from J, with 14 bases between. CDR3 bases: TGTGCCAGCAGCTTGCGGATCGGACAGCTTGAAGCTTTCTTT. It yields the protein CASSLRIGQLEAFF.

V gene TRBV5-1 combines with J gene TRBJ2-2, with 8 bases that match TRBD1. The germline gives CDR1 SGHRS, CDR2 YFSETQ. This CDR3 is built from 15 residues. J was trimmed by 0 bases and V by 4 bases; bases with no gene match: 2. CDR3 sequence (DNA): TGCGCCAGCAGCGCGGACAGGGCGAACACCGGGGAGCTGTTTTTT. Its protein product is CASSADRANTGELFF.

V usage is TRBV18 and J usage is TRBJ1-5; D is uncertain. The germline gives CDR1 KGHSH, CDR2 LQKENI. The CDR3 runs to 13 residues. Trimming shortened V by 6 bases and J by 5 bases, and 11 bases separated the two germline ends. In nucleotides, the CDR3 is TGTGCCAGCTCGACCACGCAAGATCAGCCCCAGCATTTT. It is translated as CASSTTQDQPQHF. The whole variable domain, remainder taken from reference TRBV18 and TRBJ1-5, is NAGVMQNPRHLVRRRGQEARLRCSPMKGHSHVYWYRQLPEEGLKFMVYLQKENIIDESGMPKERFSAEFPKEGPSILRIQQVVRGDSAAYFCASSTTQDQPQHFGDGTRLSIL.

V is TRBV18 and J is TRBJ1-2; 8 bases are a match to TRBD1. This CDR3 comprises 14 residues. V was clipped by 3 bases and J by 6 bases; unmatched bases: 6. The germline CDR1 and CDR2 sequences are KGHSH and LQKENI. DNA for the CDR3: TGTGCCAGCTCACCCCCGGGACAGGAAAATGGCTACACCTTC. This translates into CASSPPGQENGYTF.

The genes are TRBV3-1 (or the pseudogene TRBV3-2) and TRBJ2-5; D is unclear. Trimming took off 2 bases at V and 3 bases at J, with 7 bases between the two ends. Germline loops: CDR1 LGHDT, CDR2 YNNKEL (reference sequence). This CDR3 has 13 amino acids. For the CDR3, the DNA is TGTGCCAGCAGCCAAAAGCCCGAAGAGACCCAGTACTTC. This gives the protein CASSQKPEETQYF.

This chain connects TRBV27 to TRBJ2-7; D remains ambiguous. This CDR3 is built from 13 residues. Trimming cost V 4 bases and J 3 bases, with 10 bases left between them. Germline CDR1 is MNHEY and CDR2 is SMNVEV (reference sequence). CDR3 in DNA: TGTGCCAGCAGTTCCCAACGAAACTACGAGCAGTACTTC. Residues: CASSSQRNYEQYF.

The chain uses TRBV28 and TRBJ1-2; D perhaps matches TRBD1 (6 bases). Germline CDR1 and CDR2: MDHEN and SYDVKM. The CDR3 has 12 residues. V gave up 6 bases and J gave up 4 bases, with 9 bases separating them. CDR3 loop: CASRTGPYGYTF. CDR3 DNA: TGTGCCAGCAGAACAGGGCCCTATGGCTACACCTTC.

This rearrangement joins TRBV7-6 to TRBJ2-2, with D maybe TRBD1 (6 bases). The V gene's germline CDR1 is SGHVS and CDR2 FNYEAQ. V lost 0 bases to trimming and J lost 0 bases, with 11 bases between them. CDR3 size: 17 residues. The CDR3 is CASSLAAGATNTGELFF. CDR3 DNA: TGTGCCAGCAGCTTAGCGGCAGGGGCGACGAACACCGGGGAGCTGTTTTTT.

In DNA form, the CDR3 reads TGCGCCAGCAGTCACCCGGACCCTAAAGGCTACACCTTC. It is translated as CASSHPDPKGYTF. The chain carries TRBV23-1 and TRBJ1-2; no clear D. TRBV23-1 is known as an ORF, though its function is uncertain. V lost 3 bases and J 8 bases, leaving 13 bases between the germline ends. CDR3 length: 13 residues.

This rearrangement joins TRBV11-2 to TRBJ2-2; D gene uncertain. Germline CDR1 SGHAT, CDR2 FQNNGV. CDR3 length: 14 amino acids. The V end was cut by 0 bases, the J end by 9 bases, with 11 bases between. The CDR3 here is CASSLDPGARELFF. CDR3 DNA sequence: TGTGCCAGCAGCTTAGATCCGGGCGCGCGGGAGCTGTTTTTT.

The CDR3 DNA sequence: TGTGCCAGCAGTTACACGGGCTACGAGCAGTACTTC. This codes for CASSYTGYEQYF. This chain joins TRBV6-5 and TRBJ2-7; D is unresolved. Trimming shortened V by 2 bases and J by 3 bases, and 5 bases separated the two germline ends. The CDR3 consists of 12 residues. Looked up from germline, CDR1 is MNHEY and CDR2 is SVGAGI.

The rearrangement uses TRBV7-3 and TRBJ2-2, with D maybe TRBD1 (5 bases). This CDR3 spans 13 amino acids. Trimming removed 5 bases at V and 7 bases at J, with 11 bases between. Germline V gene lookup returns CDR1 SGHTA and CDR2 FQGTGA. CDR3 residues: CASSQDTIGELFF. For the CDR3, the DNA is TGTGCCAGCAGCCAGGACACGATCGGGGAGCTGTTTTTT.

This chain joins TRBV12-3 or TRBV12-4 and TRBJ1-1; D perhaps matches TRBD1 (5 bases). This CDR3 has 12 amino acids. V was shortened by 5 bases and J by 8 bases, with 12 bases between the two germline ends. The CDR3 reads CASSGGPSEAFF. CDR3 coding DNA: TGTGCCAGCAGTGGGGGTCCCAGCGAAGCTTTCTTT.

This sequence joins TRBV30 and TRBJ1-5; the D gene is possibly TRBD1 (6 bases). The V gene's germline CDR1 is GTSNPN and CDR2 SVGIG (reference sequence). CDR3 length: 15 residues. Trimming left V 1 base short and J 6 bases short, with 16 bases between. Here the CDR3 reads CAWSALVGAIQPQHF. In DNA form, the CDR3 reads TGTGCCTGGAGTGCGCTTGTGGGGGCAATTCAGCCCCAGCATTTT.

The rearrangement links TRBV6-1 to TRBJ1-1; the match to TRBD1 covers 7 bases. This CDR3 spans 14 amino acids. From germline, CDR1 is MNHNS and CDR2 SASEGT. The V and J ends lost 1 base and 5 bases, in that order; junction bases with no gene match: 4. As DNA, the CDR3 is TGTGCCAGCAGTGAAGAAGGGGGCCTGACTGAAGCTTTCTTT. It encodes CASSEEGGLTEAFF.

The J gene is TRBJ1-2, the V gene TRBV3-1 (or the pseudogene TRBV3-2); a possible D gene is TRBD1 (5 bases). The V gene's germline CDR1 is LGHDT and CDR2 YNNKEL (reference sequence). There are 15 residues in the CDR3. Trimming removed 2 bases from V and 8 bases from J, with 18 bases in between. The CDR3 is CASSQQAGGVKGYTF. The CDR3 bases are TGTGCCAGCAGCCAACAAGCGGGGGGAGTGAAGGGCTACACCTTC.

This chain uses TRBV6-1 with TRBJ2-6; TRBD1 or TRBD2 may be the D gene (6 bases each). Germline V gives CDR1 MNHNS, CDR2 SASEGT. The CDR3 has 16 residues. V was shortened by 3 bases and J by 4 bases, with 13 bases between the two germline ends. This CDR3 reads CASSEEGGSGANVLTF. For the CDR3, the DNA is TGTGCCAGCAGTGAGGAGGGGGGCTCCGGGGCCAACGTCCTGACTTTC.

This chain links TRBV19 with TRBJ1-1, with D unresolved. The CDR3 sequence is 14 residues long. Trimming left V 3 bases short and J 0 bases short, with 8 bases between. Germline V gene sequence: CDR1 LNHDA, CDR2 SQIVND (reference sequence). This CDR3 reads CASSIPGMNTEAFF. The CDR3 DNA is TGTGCCAGTAGTATTCCGGGCATGAACACTGAAGCTTTCTTT.

This chain links TRBV1 with TRBJ1-3; the table's D gene call, TRBD1, was not cross checked with the DNA. TRBV1 is marked as a pseudogene. The CDR3 runs to 14 residues. The CDR3 nucleotides are TGCACCAGCAGCCCAGACAGTGTTAGAAACACCATATATTTT. Translating gives CTSSPDSVRNTIYF.

The chain couples TRBV11-1 to TRBJ1-2; 7 bases match TRBD1. Germline values: CDR1 SGHAT, CDR2 FQDESV (reference sequence). The ends lost 4 bases at V and 3 bases at J; junction bases unmatched: 11. The CDR3 contains 16 residues. CDR3 in amino acids: CASSSPRQGRDYGYTF. For the CDR3, the DNA is TGTGCCAGCAGCTCGCCCCGACAGGGCAGGGACTATGGCTACACCTTC.

This chain joins TRBV19 and TRBJ2-3, with D hard to call. In germline, CDR1 is LNHDA, CDR2 SQIVND (reference sequence). Trimming took off 5 bases at V and 5 bases at J, with 5 bases between the two ends. This CDR3 region has 11 residues. CDR3 nucleotide sequence: TGTGCCAGTAGTCCAGGAGATACGCAGTATTTT. Protein product: CASSPGDTQYF. Drawing the rest from reference TRBV19 and TRBJ2-3, the complete variable domain is DGGITQSPKYLFRKEGQNVTLSCEQNLNHDAMYWYRQDPGQGLRLIYYSQIVNDFQKGDIAEGYSVSREKKESFPLTVTSAQKNPTAFYLCASSPGDTQYFGPGTRLTVL.